The 2 T cell receptor beta chains in this list originate from one sample, sequenced in a study of blood T cells in healthy people across ages. Primers used in a second PCR of roughly 6 to 11 cycles were a sample-barcoded 5' primer and a J-beta primer mix. TCRdb re-called the 5' RACE reads through MiXCR, storing one row per CDR3 protein. The table includes approximately 2,000,000 distinct CDR3 sequences, more than 35% detected once. Source material: blood. The receptors derive from a human donor in good health.

The chain employs TRBV7-2 and TRBJ1-2; D not resolved. This CDR3 contains 13 residues. The V gene's germline CDR1 is SGHTA and CDR2 FQGNSA. Deletions cut 3 bases from V and 5 bases from J, with 10 bases between. CDR3 loop: CASSFTSDYGYTF. The CDR3 DNA reads as TGTGCCAGCAGCTTTACATCCGATTATGGCTACACCTTC.

This chain joins TRBV29-1 and TRBJ1-2; D not resolved. The germline V and J ends were trimmed by 5 bases and 4 bases, with 17 bases remaining between them. CDR1 SQVTM and CDR2 ANQGSEA come from the germline V gene. The CDR3 has 14 amino acids. CDR3 DNA: TGCAGCGTTCGCGATAACGGCAACCTCTATGGCTACACCTTC. Residues: CSVRDNGNLYGYTF.